The 3 T cell receptor beta chains given below trace back to one sample, sequenced in a study of blood T cell repertoires in COVID-19. Clones were read by immunoSEQ multiplex PCR, and TCRdb kept only the in-frame ones, dropping some. The data contain approximately 77,000 clones, approximately 76% of them singletons. Sequencing was performed on peripheral blood. The receptor set was obtained from a man between 65 and 80 years old with active or convalescent COVID-19.

The chain joins TRBV2 to TRBJ2-1; 7 bases line up with TRBD1. The V and J ends lost 9 bases and 2 bases, in that order; junction bases with no gene match: 10. The V gene's germline CDR1 is SNHLY and CDR2 FYNNEI. The CDR3 contains 15 residues. The CDR3 DNA reads TGTGCCAGTTATACAGGGGTCCTCGCCTACAATGAGCAGTTCTTC. Its protein product is CASYTGVLAYNEQFF.

The rearrangement links TRBV19 to TRBJ2-7; maybe TRBD1 (5 bases). Germline lookup yields CDR1 LNHDA and CDR2 SQIVND (reference sequence). V was cut by 6 bases and J by 1 base, with 13 bases left in between. The CDR3 loop spans 14 amino acids. CDR3 residues: CASSRKTESYEQYF. CDR3 DNA sequence: TGTGCCAGTAGCCGTAAGACAGAATCCTACGAGCAGTACTTC.

This clone was picked up one time. V and J are TRBV13 and TRBJ2-1, with 9 bases fitting TRBD2. The CDR3 is 16 residues long. Unmatched junction bases numbered 6, after V lost 4 bases and J lost 2 bases. The germline V gene has CDR1 PRHDT and CDR2 FYEKMQ (reference sequence). The CDR3 loop is CASSSNRGGAYNEQFF. Written as DNA, the CDR3 is TGTGCCAGCAGCTCAAATCGCGGGGGGGCCTACAATGAGCAGTTCTTC.